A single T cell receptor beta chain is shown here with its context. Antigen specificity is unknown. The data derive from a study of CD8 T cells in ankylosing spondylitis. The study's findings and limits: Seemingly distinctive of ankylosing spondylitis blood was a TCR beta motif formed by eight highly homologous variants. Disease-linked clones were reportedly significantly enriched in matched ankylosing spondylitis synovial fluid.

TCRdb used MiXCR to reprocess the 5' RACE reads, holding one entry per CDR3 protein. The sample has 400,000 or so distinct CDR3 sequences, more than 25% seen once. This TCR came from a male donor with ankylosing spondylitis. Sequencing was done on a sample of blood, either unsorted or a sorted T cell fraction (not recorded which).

The CDR3 DNA reads TGCGCCAGCAGCCAAGACCCCTTCGGTTCACCCCTCCACTTT. Translation gives CASSQDPFGSPLHF. This chain links TRBV4-1 with TRBJ1-6; D not certain. The V end was cut by 0 bases, the J end by 9 bases, with 9 bases between. Germline V lookup: CDR1 MGHRA, CDR2 YSYEKL. The CDR3 is 14 residues long.